These 27 T cell receptor beta chains were sequenced from one sample in a study of early T cells in non-severe SARS-CoV-2 infection. Via MiXCR, TCRdb re-called the 5' RACE reads, giving one row per CDR3 protein. This sample has 75,000 or so distinct CDR3 sequences, with 11% to 15% found just once. The specimen was whole blood. These receptors all come from an adult who was a healthcare worker with PCR-confirmed SARS-CoV-2 infection or an uninfected control (not recorded which).

This clonotype was seen ten or more times. The genes are TRBV20-1 and TRBJ2-5, with no clear D. The V and J ends lost 5 bases and 6 bases respectively, with 16 bases between them. The germline V gene has CDR1 DFQATT and CDR2 SNEGSKA (reference sequence). The CDR3 is 13 amino acids. CDR3 DNA: TGCAGTGCTTTTGACCCGGTTGTGAAGACCCAGTACTTC. This encodes CSAFDPVVKTQYF.

The chain employs TRBV10-3 and TRBJ2-7, with 8 nucleotides matching TRBD1. The CDR3 length is 12 residues. Per the germline V gene, CDR1 is ENHRY and CDR2 is SYGVKD. Trimming removed 8 bases from V and 4 bases from J; junction bases left unmatched: 4. The CDR3 nucleotides are TGTGCCATCGGCAGGGGGCCATACGAGCAGTACTTC. Residues: CAIGRGPYEQYF.

Many counts were recorded for this clonotype. The chain joins TRBV19 to TRBJ2-2; D is undetermined. V was pared by 6 bases and J by 4 bases, with 12 bases between. CDR1 and CDR2 from the germline V gene are LNHDA and SQIVND (reference sequence). The CDR3 is 14 residues long. This chain's CDR3 is CASSPRRVTGELFF. Here the CDR3 DNA reads TGTGCCAGTAGCCCCCGGCGAGTCACCGGGGAGCTGTTTTTT.

V and J are TRBV6-2 or TRBV6-3 and TRBJ2-7; weak D call: TRBD1 (6 bases). The CDR3 is 16 amino acids. Trimming shortened V by 4 bases and J by 7 bases, and 23 bases separated the two germline ends. Germline CDR1 MNHEY, CDR2 SVGEGT. The CDR3 sequence is CASSSAGTLVQSEQYF. The CDR3 coding sequence is TGTGCCAGCAGTTCCGCCGGGACACTTGTCCAGAGTGAGCAGTACTTC.

The rearrangement uses TRBV4-2 and TRBJ1-2; D unclear. Germline assignment: CDR1 LGHNA and CDR2 YNFKEQ. The CDR3 extends over 12 amino acids. Trimming removed 2 bases from V and 6 bases from J, with 7 bases in between. The CDR3 region is CASSQNRNGYTF. The CDR3 DNA reads TGTGCCAGCAGCCAAAACAGAAATGGCTACACCTTC.

This clonotype came up a few times. V gene TRBV4-1 combines with J gene TRBJ2-7, with 7 bases matching TRBD1. The CDR3 has 15 amino acids. Trimming removed 3 bases from V and 5 bases from J; junction bases left unmatched: 10. The germline CDR1 and CDR2 sequences are MGHRA and YSYEKL. Here the CDR3 DNA reads TGCGCCAGCAGCCACGGGACAGTGCTCTTCCACGAGCAGTACTTC. The encoded protein is CASSHGTVLFHEQYF.

There are many counts of this clonotype. The genes are TRBV19 and TRBJ2-3; a possible D gene is TRBD2 (7 bases). This CDR3 comprises 15 residues. Germline V gene data show CDR1 as LNHDA and CDR2 as SQIVND (reference sequence). Deletions cut 6 bases from V and 3 bases from J, with 16 bases between. CDR3 loop: CASSEQGGGTDTQYF. The CDR3, as DNA: TGTGCCAGTAGCGAACAGGGAGGGGGAACAGATACGCAGTATTTT.

This clonotype was found a few times. This chain connects TRBV12-3 or TRBV12-4 to TRBJ1-1; no definite D call. Trimming cost V 5 bases and J 6 bases, with 13 bases left between them. The CDR3 is 13 residues long. CDR3 sequence (DNA): TGTGCCAGCAGTCCCTTCGAGGAAGCTGAAGCTTTCTTT. Translation gives CASSPFEEAEAFF.

Many counts were recorded for this clonotype. The rearrangement links TRBV5-4 to TRBJ1-2; 8 bases align to TRBD1. The CDR3 extends over 15 amino acids. Germline V gives CDR1 SGHNT, CDR2 YYREEE (reference sequence). Trimming removed 4 bases from V and 3 bases from J; junction bases left unmatched: 8. This CDR3 is CASSKDRDLDYGYTF. Here the CDR3 DNA reads TGTGCCAGCAGCAAGGACAGGGACCTAGACTATGGCTACACCTTC.

The chain is built from TRBV6-2 or TRBV6-3 and TRBJ2-3; 9 nucleotides align to TRBD2. V trimming: 4 bases; J trimming: 5 bases; junction bases outside the gene matches: 4. Per germline, CDR1 MNHEY and CDR2 SVGEGT. The CDR3 covers 14 residues. The CDR3 sequence: CASSWAGGRDTQYF. The CDR3 DNA follows: TGTGCCAGCAGTTGGGCGGGGGGGCGAGATACGCAGTATTTT.

The V gene is TRBV29-1, the J gene TRBJ2-3; D remains ambiguous. The CDR3 sequence is 11 residues long. V lost 4 bases, J lost 6 bases, and 8 bases lay in between. CDR1 is SQVTM, CDR2 ANQGSEA, per germline. The CDR3 coding sequence is TGCAGCGTTGTTCTGGCGGATACGCAGTATTTT. This translates into CSVVLADTQYF.

The chain links TRBV5-1 to TRBJ2-1; D is undetermined. Germline CDR1 reads SGHRS; CDR2 reads YFSETQ. V lost 3 bases, J lost 9 bases, and 16 bases lay in between. The CDR3 is 14 amino acids. The chain's CDR3 is CASSSPVRMGEQFF. Here the CDR3 DNA reads TGCGCCAGCAGCTCCCCGGTGCGGATGGGTGAGCAGTTCTTC.

This chain joins TRBV29-1 and TRBJ2-7; TRBD1 is a possible D gene (5 bases). Trimming pared 5 bases from V and 0 bases from J, leaving 11 bases between. This CDR3 is built from 13 residues. CDR1 and CDR2 from the germline V gene are SQVTM and ANQGSEA. DNA of the CDR3: TGCAGCGTTTGGACAACCAGCTCCTACGAGCAGTACTTC. Translating it yields CSVWTTSSYEQYF.

This clonotype has more than one count but fewer than ten. This chain joins TRBV5-1 and TRBJ2-7, with 7 bases identical to TRBD1. The V gene end was trimmed by 6 bases and the J gene end by 0 bases; junction bases not matched to a gene: 12. CDR1 is SGHRS, CDR2 YFSETQ, per germline. The CDR3 sequence is 16 residues long. The CDR3 nucleotides are TGCGCCAGCACCGTAGATCCGGGACAGAACTCCTACGAGCAGTACTTC. Protein product: CASTVDPGQNSYEQYF. Variable domain in full (rest from reference TRBV5-1 and TRBJ2-7): KAGVTQTPRYLIKTRGQQVTLSCSPISGHRSVSWYQQTPGQGLQFLFEYFSETQRNKGNFPGRFSGRQFSNSRSEMNVSTLELGDSALYLCASTVDPGQNSYEQYFGPGTRLTVT.

This clonotype was seen only a few times. This rearrangement joins TRBV6-5 to TRBJ2-3, with 8 nucleotides matching TRBD2. V dropped 5 bases and J dropped 10; count of bases not matched to a gene: 8. This CDR3 has 13 residues. Germline V gene sequence: CDR1 MNHEY, CDR2 SVGAGI. The DNA for the CDR3 is TGTGCCAGCAGTCAGCGGGAGACCCTACCGCAGTATTTT. This sequence encodes CASSQRETLPQYF.

This clonotype has a count of ten or more. The V gene is TRBV20-1, the J gene TRBJ2-2, with D hard to call. Trimming took off 3 bases at V and 0 bases at J, with 14 bases between the two ends. Germline loops: CDR1 DFQATT, CDR2 SNEGSKA (reference sequence). This CDR3 region has 16 residues. Here the CDR3 reads CSARIAGVTNTGELFF. Written as DNA, the CDR3 is TGCAGTGCTAGGATTGCAGGCGTCACGAACACCGGGGAGCTGTTTTTT.

The chain couples TRBV20-1 to TRBJ2-1; tentative D call: TRBD2 (6 bases). The V gene lost 1 base and the J gene lost 1 base, with 8 bases spanning the gap. From germline, CDR1 is DFQATT and CDR2 SNEGSKA (reference sequence). The CDR3 is made up of 14 amino acids. The CDR3 coding sequence is TGCAGTGCTAGAGTGGCGGGGTCCTACAATGAGCAGTTCTTC. Its translation: CSARVAGSYNEQFF.

This clonotype came up a few times. The chain combines TRBV7-9 with TRBJ1-6, with TRBD1 matching 9 bases. Germline trimming cut 5 bases from V and 9 bases from J; bases unmatched to any gene: 5. Germline V lookup: CDR1 SEHNR, CDR2 FQNEAQ (reference sequence). This CDR3 spans 14 amino acids. CDR3 residues: CASSGQGYASPLHF. The CDR3 nucleotides read TGTGCCAGCAGCGGACAGGGGTACGCTTCACCCCTCCACTTT.

This clonotype was counted ten times or more. The rearrangement uses TRBV27 and TRBJ1-2; 7 bases map to TRBD1. Per the germline V gene, CDR1 is MNHEY and CDR2 is SMNVEV (reference sequence). With 3 bases clipped from V and 4 bases from J, the junction kept 2 bases outside the gene matches. This CDR3 is built from 13 residues. DNA for the CDR3: TGTGCCAGCAGTTTCCGGGACAGCTATGGCTACACCTTC. Translation: CASSFRDSYGYTF.

CDR3 coding DNA: TGTGCCAGCATCCCAACCGCACCGGGACAGGGTTCCTACGAGCAGTACTTC. Its translation is CASIPTAPGQGSYEQYF. This chain links TRBV28 with TRBJ2-7, with 9 nucleotides matching TRBD1. Germline trimming cut 7 bases from V and 1 base from J; bases unmatched to any gene: 14. In germline, CDR1 is MDHEN, CDR2 SYDVKM. The length of the CDR3 is 17 residues. Full variable domain (rest looked up from reference TRBV28 and TRBJ2-7): DVKVTQSSRYLVKRTGEKVFLECVQDMDHENMFWYRQDPGLGLRLIYFSYDVKMKEKGDIPEGYSVSREKKERFSLILESASTNQTSMYLCASIPTAPGQGSYEQYFGPGTRLTVT.

This clonotype turned up a few times. The germline gene is not matched at one end of the junction; a read error may be the cause. The rearrangement links TRBV29-1 to TRBJ1-2; D remains ambiguous. Germline V CDR1 and CDR2: SQVTM, ANQGSEA. This CDR3 is 14 amino acids long. The CDR3 sequence is CSVGKGHGDVRRSF. The DNA of the CDR3 is TGCAGCGTTGGAAAGGGCCATGGTGATGTCCGACGTTCCTTC. Full variable domain (rest looked up from reference TRBV29-1 and TRBJ1-2): SAVISQKPSRDICQRGTSLTIQCQVDSQVTMMFWYRQQPGQSLTLIATANQGSEATYESGFVIDKFPISRPNLTFSTLTVSNMSPEDSSIYLCSVGKGHGDVRRSFGSGTRLTVV.

J is TRBJ2-5 and V is TRBV7-2, with 8 bases identical to TRBD1. After removal of 1 base from V and 2 bases from J, the junction contained 3 bases not matched to a gene. Germline values: CDR1 SGHTA, CDR2 FQGNSA. This CDR3 is 15 amino acids long. This chain's CDR3 is CASSLGTGWQETQYF. Written as DNA, the CDR3 is TGTGCCAGCAGCTTAGGGACAGGGTGGCAAGAGACCCAGTACTTC.

This clonotype was seen more than once but under ten times. The chain couples TRBV19 to TRBJ2-7; 9 nucleotides agree with TRBD1. The CDR3 runs 14 residues. Germline CDR1 reads LNHDA; CDR2 reads SQIVND (reference sequence). J gave up 2 bases and V 9 bases, and 8 bases lay outside the gene matches. CDR3 nucleotide sequence: TGTGCCAGCAAACAGGGGGCGGTGGCCTACGAGCAGTACTTC. Its protein is CASKQGAVAYEQYF. The variable domain in full, completed from reference TRBV19 and TRBJ2-7, reads DGGITQSPKYLFRKEGQNVTLSCEQNLNHDAMYWYRQDPGQGLRLIYYSQIVNDFQKGDIAEGYSVSREKKESFPLTVTSAQKNPTAFYLCASKQGAVAYEQYFGPGTRLTVT.

The rearrangement uses TRBV5-6 and TRBJ1-2; 8 bases fit TRBD1. Germline V gives CDR1 SGHDT, CDR2 YYEEEE. The trim removed 4 bases at V and 4 bases at J, leaving 3 bases unmatched. The CDR3 runs to 13 residues. CDR3 sequence (DNA): TGTGCCAGCAGCCCCAGGGGGCGCTATGGCTACACCTTC. Protein product: CASSPRGRYGYTF.

This clonotype was seen more than once but under ten times. The chain is built from TRBV6-6 and TRBJ1-1, with D possibly TRBD1 on 5 matching bases. CDR1 and CDR2 from the germline V gene are MNHNY and SVGAGI (reference sequence). The CDR3 contains 13 residues. Deletions cut 8 bases from V and 0 bases from J, with 10 bases between. Here the CDR3 reads CASGRQLNTEAFF. In DNA form, the CDR3 reads TGTGCCAGCGGGAGACAGCTGAACACTGAAGCTTTCTTT.

The chain has TRBV7-8 and TRBJ1-6; 9 nucleotides agree with TRBD1. The germline CDR1 and CDR2 sequences are SGHVS and FQNEAQ. Trimming at V came to 7 bases and at J to 9 bases, leaving 4 bases not matched to a gene. The CDR3 sequence is 13 residues long. CDR3 DNA: TGTGCCAGCAAAGACAGGGGGAGTTCACCCCTCCACTTT. This sequence encodes CASKDRGSSPLHF.

This clonotype showed up just a few times. This chain joins TRBV14 and TRBJ2-1; D is perhaps TRBD2 (6 bases). Germline V gives CDR1 SGHDN, CDR2 FVKESK. Between the trimmed V and J ends, which lost 8 bases and 4 bases, there was a span of 18 bases. This CDR3 has 15 amino acids. CDR3 sequence reads: CASSKTGVPYNEQFF. CDR3 nucleotides: TGTGCCAGCTCCAAGACGGGGGTCCCATACAATGAGCAGTTCTTC.